Sequencing of this T cell receptor beta chain was carried out in a study of cytomegalovirus exposure and HLA in healthy donors. General study findings and limits: It was about 180 TCR beta chains that were listed as cytomegalovirus-associated.

The repertoire was sequenced with immunoSEQ multiplex PCR; TCRdb's copy has only in-frame clones and lacks some. Here the sample spans about 74,000 clones, nearly 95% being singletons. The V end was cut by 3 bases, the J end by 2 bases, with 8 bases between. CDR3 length: 13 amino acids. Germline CDR1 WSHSY, CDR2 SAAADI. Concerning this clone itself: Its antigen remains unknown.

Sequences were obtained from PBMCs. The sequence came from a man younger than 30 in good health and CMV-seropositive. This rearrangement joins TRBV10-2 to TRBJ2-7; D gene ambiguous. This CDR3 is CASSEYSPYEQYF. CDR3 coding DNA: TGCGCCAGCAGTGAATACAGCCCCTACGAGCAGTACTTC.